This entry lists 27 T cell receptor beta chains sequenced from one sample in a study of blood T cells in healthy people across ages. Next came a second PCR, run for about 7 to 12 cycles, which used a sample-barcoded 5' primer along with a J-beta primer mix. TCRdb passed the 5' RACE reads through MiXCR, listing each CDR3 protein once. This sample yields under 800,000 distinct CDR3 sequences, of which 20% to 25% are seen a single time; 3% to 4% belongs to the top ten. The sample consisted of blood. Receptor source: a man in his sixties or seventies in good health.

This clonotype was detected ten times or more. The chain carries TRBV20-1 and TRBJ1-4; the D gene is possibly TRBD1 (6 bases). The CDR3 is 15 amino acids. The germline V gene has CDR1 DFQATT and CDR2 SNEGSKA (reference sequence). Deletions cut 0 bases from V and 10 bases from J, with 18 bases between. The CDR3 reads CSARDPRGGVVKLFF. Here the CDR3 DNA reads TGCAGTGCTAGAGATCCGAGAGGGGGTGTAGTAAAACTGTTTTTT.

The chain combines TRBV20-1 with TRBJ2-1, with 14 bases lining up with TRBD2. Germline V lookup: CDR1 DFQATT, CDR2 SNEGSKA (reference sequence). The V segment lost 0 bases and the J segment 3 bases; nucleotides outside the gene matches: 13. The length of the CDR3 is 20 residues. Here the CDR3 DNA reads TGCAGTGCTAGAGATCAAAGAGGACTAGCGGGAGGAGGCATCTACAATGAGCAGTTCTTC. Translating gives CSARDQRGLAGGGIYNEQFF.

This sequence joins TRBV10-3 and TRBJ2-1; D is ambiguous. Trimming left V 0 bases short and J 8 bases short, with 5 bases between. This CDR3 spans 12 amino acids. The germline V gene encodes CDR1 ENHRY and CDR2 SYGVKD. Written as DNA, the CDR3 is TGTGCCATCAGTGAGTCTCGATATGAGCAGTTCTTC. It is translated as CAISESRYEQFF.

Note on this clonotype: This may come from a read error, since a much larger clone is one base off. The chain is built from TRBV5-1 and TRBJ2-6, with a weak D call TRBD1 (6 bases). CDR1 is SGHRS and CDR2 is YFSETQ in the germline V gene. The CDR3 consists of 14 residues. DNA for the CDR3: TGCGCCAGCAGAAAGTCGGCAGGGGCCAACGTCCTGGCTTTC. Its translation: CASRKSAGANVLAF.

There are many counts of this clonotype. The chain employs TRBV20-1 and TRBJ2-5; D possibly matches TRBD1 or TRBD2 (6 bases each). Germline loops: CDR1 DFQATT, CDR2 SNEGSKA (reference sequence). This CDR3 region has 13 residues. V lost 1 base to trimming and J lost 5 bases, with 11 bases between them. The CDR3 protein is CSARAGAAETQYF. In nucleotides, the CDR3 is TGCAGTGCTAGAGCGGGGGCCGCGGAGACCCAGTACTTC.

This chain joins TRBV5-4 and TRBJ2-3, with 8 bases identical to TRBD2. V trimming: 0 bases; J trimming: 4 bases; junction bases outside the gene matches: 10. Germline V gene lookup returns CDR1 SGHNT and CDR2 YYREEE (reference sequence). CDR3 length: 17 residues. CDR3 coding DNA: TGTGCCAGCAGCTTGGTCCTCGGGGGGGCCTACTCAGATACGCAGTATTTT. Translating it yields CASSLVLGGAYSDTQYF.

This clonotype was detected only once. The genes are TRBV12-3 or TRBV12-4 and TRBJ2-6; TRBD1 is a possible D gene (6 bases). This CDR3 comprises 17 residues. Trimming removed 4 bases from V and 4 bases from J, with 17 bases in between. The CDR3 sequence: CASSSKSQGYGANVLTF. CDR3 in DNA: TGTGCCAGCAGTTCAAAGTCTCAGGGGTACGGGGCCAACGTCCTGACTTTC.

The J gene is TRBJ2-7, the V gene TRBV20-1; D is undetermined. V was clipped by 0 bases and J by 5 bases, with 5 bases between them. The CDR3 totals 11 residues. Germline assignment: CDR1 DFQATT and CDR2 SNEGSKA (reference sequence). The CDR3 region has the DNA TGCAGTGCTAGAGATAAACACGAGCAGTACTTC. It encodes CSARDKHEQYF.

In its sample, this clonotype was seen once. V gene TRBV9 combines with J gene TRBJ2-5; 9 bases line up with TRBD2. The DNA matches TRBJ2-1 better at its end, which makes the J call doubtful. This CDR3 has 15 residues. From germline, CDR1 is SGDLS and CDR2 YYNGEE. Here the CDR3 reads CASSVVAGVGYEQFF. CDR3 in DNA: TGTGCCAGCAGCGTAGTAGCGGGAGTTGGTTATGAGCAGTTCTTC.

This clonotype occurred a few times. At one end, the junction sequence differs from germline, possibly due to a read error. This sequence joins TRBV29-1 and TRBJ1-1; D gene unclear. CDR1 is SQVTM and CDR2 is ANQGSEA in the germline V gene. This CDR3 comprises 13 residues. The DNA of the CDR3 is TGCGGCGTTGTAGGTACCCCGGGGACTGAAGCTTTCTTT. It encodes CGVVGTPGTEAFF.

This chain joins TRBV24-1 and TRBJ2-1; D is unresolved. The CDR3 is 15 amino acids. The V gene's germline CDR1 is KGHDR and CDR2 SFDVKD. V lost 5 bases to trimming and J lost 2 bases, with 12 bases between them. The CDR3 region is CATSVGGETYNEQFF. The CDR3 bases are TGTGCCACCAGTGTAGGCGGCGAAACCTACAATGAGCAGTTCTTC.

There are a few counts of this clonotype. The rearrangement links TRBV6-5 to TRBJ2-7; weak D call: TRBD2 (6 bases). Germline-derived CDR1 and CDR2 are MNHEY and SVGAGI. V gave up 0 bases and J gave up 5 bases, with 20 bases separating them. This CDR3 is 17 amino acids long. CDR3 nucleotide sequence: TGTGCCAGCAGTTACTCGATTTCGACTAGTAACTTCCACGAGCAGTACTTC. Translation gives CASSYSISTSNFHEQYF.

V and J are TRBV18 and TRBJ2-7, with 8 bases lining up with TRBD1. Germline V lookup: CDR1 KGHSH, CDR2 LQKENI. CDR3 size: 14 residues. V lost 2 bases to trimming and J lost 5 bases; unmatched junction nucleotides: 5. The CDR3 DNA reads TGTGCCAGCTCACCAAGGTCAGGGGGCGACGAGCAGTACTTC. Translating it yields CASSPRSGGDEQYF.

This clonotype was counted between two and nine times. V is TRBV7-6 and J is TRBJ2-7; D might be TRBD2 (5 bases). V was clipped by 1 base and J by 4 bases, with 14 bases between them. The CDR3 totals 15 residues. Germline-derived CDR1 and CDR2 are SGHVS and FNYEAQ. The CDR3 coding sequence is TGTGCCAGCAGCTTAGGCGCGGACTCTACTTACGAGCAGTACTTC. This gives the protein CASSLGADSTYEQYF.

For the CDR3, the DNA is TGTGCCAGCAGCCCCGTCGGACAAGGGGGTTCACCCCTCCACTTT. This translates into CASSPVGQGGSPLHF. The genes are TRBV5-5 and TRBJ1-6, with a possible D match to TRBD1 (6 bases). CDR1 is SGHKS, CDR2 YYEKEE, per germline (reference sequence). This CDR3 is built from 15 residues. V lost 4 bases, J lost 9 bases, and 17 bases lay in between.

This clonotype was detected only a few times. The chain links TRBV7-8 to TRBJ2-3; 7 bases are shared with TRBD1. The CDR3 covers 13 residues. V shed 11 bases, J shed 0 bases, and the junction held 5 bases outside the gene matches. Germline V gene lookup returns CDR1 SGHVS and CDR2 FQNEAQ. The CDR3 DNA follows: TGTGCCCTGGGACAGAATAGCACAGATACGCAGTATTTT. Translation gives CALGQNSTDTQYF.

This clonotype was recorded once. V and J are TRBV5-1 and TRBJ2-3; 9 bases align to TRBD2. CDR1 and CDR2 (germline): SGHRS, YFSETQ. The CDR3 totals 16 residues. Trimming at V came to 6 bases and at J to 2 bases, leaving 10 bases not matched to a gene. The CDR3 here is CASTPGSGSPTDTQYF. The CDR3 nucleotides read TGCGCCAGCACTCCAGGTAGCGGGAGTCCCACAGATACGCAGTATTTT.

The chain links TRBV2 to TRBJ1-2, with 8 bases lining up with TRBD1. The ends lost 6 bases at V and 6 bases at J; junction bases unmatched: 12. This CDR3 has 15 amino acids. From germline, CDR1 is SNHLY and CDR2 FYNNEI. Written as DNA, the CDR3 is TGTGCCAGCAGCCACCTCGTGACAGGGGATCATGGCTACACCTTC. It codes for CASSHLVTGDHGYTF.

J is TRBJ2-1 and V is TRBV10-3, with TRBD2 matching over 10 bases. The CDR3 sequence is 18 residues long. V was clipped by 6 bases and J by 1 base; unmatched bases: 12. Germline V lookup: CDR1 ENHRY, CDR2 SYGVKD. CDR3 region: CAIRRQIAGGVSYNEQFF. The CDR3 DNA reads as TGTGCCATCAGGCGTCAAATAGCGGGAGGCGTATCCTACAATGAGCAGTTCTTC.

This clonotype was detected a few times. A junction end diverges from the germline sequence, so it may reflect a read error. The chain links TRBV4-1 to TRBJ2-1; D tentatively reads TRBD1 or TRBD2 (7 bases each). Per germline, CDR1 MGHRA and CDR2 YSYEKL. The CDR3 covers 13 residues. CDR3 residues: CASSQGEGDRKIF. DNA of the CDR3: TGCGCCAGCAGCCAGGGGGAGGGGGACAGAAAGATCTTC.

At least ten counts were recorded for this clonotype. This chain links TRBV29-1 with TRBJ2-7; 10 bases align to TRBD1. The length of the CDR3 is 13 residues. CDR1 is SQVTM, CDR2 ANQGSEA, per germline. The trim removed 4 bases at V and 2 bases at J, leaving 2 bases unmatched. This chain's CDR3 is CSVVGTGAYEQYF. The CDR3 nucleotides are TGCAGCGTTGTGGGGACAGGGGCCTACGAGCAGTACTTC.

This clonotype was counted a few times. The chain links TRBV20-1 to TRBJ1-2; TRBD1 aligns across 7 bases. The germline V gene encodes CDR1 DFQATT and CDR2 SNEGSKA (reference sequence). V was pared by 6 bases and J by 2 bases, with 9 bases of the junction left unmatched. CDR3 size: 14 residues. The CDR3 reads CSAGRGTANYGYTF. CDR3 in DNA: TGCAGTGCCGGAAGGGGGACAGCAAACTATGGCTACACCTTC.

This clonotype was seen more than once but under ten times. The genes are TRBV5-6 and TRBJ2-1, with D unclear. This CDR3 is built from 15 residues. Deletions cut 4 bases from V and 5 bases from J, with 16 bases between. In germline, CDR1 is SGHDT, CDR2 YYEEEE. The CDR3, as DNA: TGTGCCAGCAGCCCCCGGCCAACTCCCCACAATGAGCAGTTCTTC. Protein product: CASSPRPTPHNEQFF.

This clonotype was detected a few times. The rearrangement links TRBV20-1 to TRBJ2-7; 7 nucleotides align to TRBD2. Unmatched junction bases numbered 5, after V lost 3 bases and J lost 0 bases. Germline CDR1 is DFQATT and CDR2 is SNEGSKA (reference sequence). The length of the CDR3 is 14 residues. The CDR3 nucleotides are TGCAGTGCTAGGGCGGGAGCGTTCTCCTACGAGCAGTACTTC. It yields the protein CSARAGAFSYEQYF.

This rearrangement joins TRBV7-9 to TRBJ1-1; D is unresolved. This CDR3 region has 14 residues. CDR1 and CDR2 from the germline V gene are SEHNR and FQNEAQ (reference sequence). Trimming stripped 5 bases from V and 1 base from J, with 11 bases between. DNA of the CDR3: TGTGCCAGCAGCCTCAACACAAAGAACACTGAAGCTTTCTTT. Amino acids: CASSLNTKNTEAFF.

The rearrangement uses TRBV20-1 and TRBJ2-3; TRBD2 aligns across 14 bases. The CDR3 has 17 residues. The V gene's germline CDR1 is DFQATT and CDR2 SNEGSKA (reference sequence). V lost 1 base to trimming and J lost 0 bases; unmatched junction nucleotides: 3. In DNA, the CDR3 is TGCAGTGCTAGAGCGGGACTAGCGGGAGCTAGCACAGATACGCAGTATTTT. This codes for CSARAGLAGASTDTQYF.

This clonotype was counted a few times. This chain's CDR3 is CASGDFYNEQFF. The CDR3 DNA sequence: TGTGCCAGCGGGGATTTCTACAATGAGCAGTTCTTC. The genes are TRBV6-2 or TRBV6-3 and TRBJ2-1; D not resolved. Germline V gene lookup returns CDR1 MNHEY and CDR2 SVGEGT. Trimming took off 8 bases at V and 3 bases at J, with 8 bases between the two ends. The CDR3 is made up of 12 amino acids.